This T cell receptor beta chain appears in the sequencing data of a study of tumor-infiltrating lymphocytes in oesophageal squamous cell carcinoma. Germline V CDR1 and CDR2: LNHDA, SQIVND (reference sequence). The CDR3 runs 15 residues. A note on this clonotype: Germline and junction disagree at one end, which may indicate a read error.

Each CDR3 protein gets one entry after TCRdb re-called the PCR reads with MiXCR. The sample lists some 21,000 distinct CDR3 sequences; about two fifths were seen once. The V call is TRBV19, the J call TRBJ2-2; TRBD1 agrees at 7 bases. The sequence was collected from a male donor with esophageal squamous cell carcinoma. The source material was esophageal tumor tissue. The DNA of the CDR3 is TGTGCCAGTAGTCGGGACAGAACGAACACCGGGGAGCTGTACTTC. Translated: CASSRDRTNTGELYF.